The 2 T cell receptor beta chains given below trace back to one sample, sequenced in a study of cytomegalovirus exposure and HLA in healthy donors. PCR primers comprised 60 Vbeta and 13 Jbeta primers. Sequencing used immunoSEQ multiplex PCR; TCRdb keeps in-frame clones, though not all of them. This sample has approximately 140,000 clones, with roughly 78% found just once. Sequences were obtained from PBMCs. Receptors were obtained from a man aged 50-59 years in good health and CMV-seropositive.

The chain has TRBV18 and TRBJ2-2, with D perhaps TRBD2 (5 bases). V gave up 5 bases and J gave up 7 bases, with 20 bases separating them. From germline, CDR1 is KGHSH and CDR2 LQKENI. This CDR3 spans 16 amino acids. The CDR3 sequence: CASSSLWRRIGGELFF. CDR3 bases: TGTGCCAGCTCATCCCTTTGGAGGCGGATTGGCGGGGAGCTGTTTTTT. Filled out from reference TRBV18 and TRBJ2-2, the complete variable domain reads NAGVMQNPRHLVRRRGQEARLRCSPMKGHSHVYWYRQLPEEGLKFMVYLQKENIIDESGMPKERFSAEFPKEGPSILRIQQVVRGDSAAYFCASSSLWRRIGGELFFGEGSRLTVL.

This clone was observed a single time. This chain joins TRBV7-9 and TRBJ1-5; D possibly corresponds to TRBD1 (6 bases). The CDR3 covers 13 residues. V was trimmed by 1 base and J by 5 bases, leaving 6 bases between them. In germline, CDR1 is SEHNR, CDR2 FQNEAQ (reference sequence). The CDR3 DNA reads as TGTGCCAGCAGCTTAGGGGGGCATCAGCCCCAGCATTTT. Its translation: CASSLGGHQPQHF.